These 22 T cell receptor beta chains originate from one sample sequenced in a study of blood T cell repertoires in COVID-19. Profiled with immunoSEQ multiplex PCR; TCRdb holds only in-frame clones, not every one. The table includes approximately 240,000 clones, 84% detected once. Sequencing was performed on peripheral blood. All receptors derive from a woman aged 40 to 55 who had recovered from COVID-19.

This sequence joins TRBV12-5 and TRBJ2-1, with D possibly matching TRBD1 (5 bases). Trimming took off 6 bases at V and 6 bases at J, with 21 bases between the two ends. The CDR3 sequence is 16 residues long. Germline V gives CDR1 LGHNT, CDR2 FRNRAP. This CDR3 is CASGKPQGSGRNEQFF. CDR3 in DNA: TGTGCTAGTGGGAAACCCCAGGGAAGTGGGCGCAATGAGCAGTTCTTC. Drawing the rest from reference TRBV12-5 and TRBJ2-1, the complete variable domain is DARVTQTPRHKVTEMGQEVTMRCQPILGHNTVFWYRQTMMQGLELLAYFRNRAPLDDSGMPKDRFSAEMPDATLATLKIQPSEPRDSAVYFCASGKPQGSGRNEQFFGPGTRLTVL.

The V and J genes are TRBV5-1 and TRBJ2-5, with TRBD2 identical over 7 bases. This CDR3 spans 14 amino acids. The junction had 6 bases not matched to a gene; V was cut back by 3 bases and J by 4 bases. Germline lookup yields CDR1 SGHRS and CDR2 YFSETQ. The CDR3 protein is CASSSGLGLETQYF. The CDR3 nucleotides are TGCGCCAGCAGCTCTGGACTAGGCCTAGAGACCCAGTACTTC.

Comment on this clone: Its ends do not fully match the called genes, so a read error is possible. V is TRBV7-7 and J is TRBJ1-1; D is ambiguous. Germline V CDR1 and CDR2: SSHAT, FNYEAQ (reference sequence). The CDR3 is made up of 16 amino acids. The CDR3 reads CASSLAEWQRNTEAFF. As DNA, the CDR3 is TGTGCTAGCAGCTTAGCGGAGTGGCAGCGGAACACTGAAGCTTTCTTT.

This chain joins TRBV28 and TRBJ1-6; D might be TRBD1 (6 bases). The CDR3 is made up of 17 amino acids. Deletions cut 2 bases from V and 7 bases from J, with 18 bases between. CDR1 and CDR2 from the germline V gene are MDHEN and SYDVKM. This CDR3 is CASSLNTGWRANSPLHF. In DNA form, the CDR3 reads TGTGCCAGCAGTTTAAATACAGGGTGGCGGGCCAATTCACCCCTCCACTTT. The full variable domain, completed using reference TRBV28 and TRBJ1-6, is DVKVTQSSRYLVKRTGEKVFLECVQDMDHENMFWYRQDPGLGLRLIYFSYDVKMKEKGDIPEGYSVSREKKERFSLILESASTNQTSMYLCASSLNTGWRANSPLHFGNGTRLTVT.

The chain recombines TRBV7-2 with TRBJ2-2; 8 bases agree with TRBD2. The V gene end was trimmed by 1 base and the J gene end by 4 bases; junction bases not matched to a gene: 8. CDR1 is SGHTA, CDR2 FQGNSA, per germline. The CDR3 has 17 amino acids. The CDR3 loop is CASSLGLGGGTTGELFF. CDR3 coding DNA: TGTGCCAGCAGCTTAGGTCTTGGCGGGGGGACCACCGGGGAGCTGTTTTTT.

V is TRBV6-2 or TRBV6-3 and J is TRBJ2-5; weak D call: TRBD2 (6 bases). Germline CDR1 is MNHEY and CDR2 is SVGEGT. V dropped 6 bases and J dropped 10 bases, with 18 bases sitting between them. The CDR3 loop spans 13 amino acids. The DNA for the CDR3 is TGTGCCAGCAGCCTGGACGGAAAAGCGGGCCAGTACTTC. Translation gives CASSLDGKAGQYF.

The V and J genes are TRBV5-4 and TRBJ1-1, with 9 bases that match TRBD1. The CDR3 runs 15 residues. With 3 bases clipped from V and 11 bases from J, the junction kept 14 bases outside the gene matches. Germline-derived CDR1 and CDR2 are SGHNT and YYREEE (reference sequence). The CDR3 DNA reads as TGTGCCAGCAGCTCCCGGGACAGGGAACAGGCGGGGGCTTTCTTT. Protein sequence: CASSSRDREQAGAFF.

The CDR3 DNA reads TGTGCCAGCACCCTGGGACAGGCAATCACAGATACGCAGTATTTT. It yields the protein CASTLGQAITDTQYF. The rearrangement uses TRBV9 and TRBJ2-3, with 8 bases lining up with TRBD1. The CDR3 is 15 residues long. V gave up 6 bases and J gave up 2 bases; unmatched junction bases: 8. Looked up from germline, CDR1 is SGDLS and CDR2 is YYNGEE.

The V gene is TRBV7-9, the J gene TRBJ1-2; a weak D match, TRBD1 (6 bases). The germline gives CDR1 SEHNR, CDR2 FQNEAQ (reference sequence). This CDR3 contains 13 residues. V was pared by 5 bases and J by 8 bases, with 15 bases between. This CDR3 reads CASSLGQPRGYTF. The DNA for the CDR3 is TGTGCCAGCAGCCTGGGACAACCGCGGGGCTACACCTTC.

This clone is a singleton in its sample. V is TRBV29-1 and J is TRBJ2-1; TRBD2 agrees at 9 bases. CDR1 is SQVTM and CDR2 is ANQGSEA in the germline V gene. V dropped 4 bases and J dropped 10; count of bases not matched to a gene: 11. There are 14 residues in the CDR3. CDR3 in amino acids: CSVVSGGFGYEQFF. DNA for the CDR3: TGCAGCGTTGTGAGCGGGGGGTTTGGATACGAGCAGTTCTTC.

This rearrangement joins TRBV19 to TRBJ1-2, with a weak D call TRBD1 (6 bases). CDR1 LNHDA and CDR2 SQIVND come from the germline V gene (reference sequence). The ends were cut back, 7 bases at V and 5 bases at J, with 11 bases in the middle. The CDR3 covers 12 residues. The CDR3 region is CASKSQGYGYTF. The CDR3 DNA is TGTGCCAGTAAATCACAGGGTTATGGCTACACCTTC. Filled out from reference TRBV19 and TRBJ1-2, the complete variable domain reads DGGITQSPKYLFRKEGQNVTLSCEQNLNHDAMYWYRQDPGQGLRLIYYSQIVNDFQKGDIAEGYSVSREKKESFPLTVTSAQKNPTAFYLCASKSQGYGYTFGSGTRLTVV.

This chain joins TRBV28 and TRBJ1-5; D ambiguous. V shed 5 bases and J shed 0 bases, with 11 bases lying between them. The CDR3 consists of 15 residues. Germline V gene lookup returns CDR1 MDHEN and CDR2 SYDVKM. CDR3 amino acids: CASSATGISNQPQHF. The CDR3 DNA reads TGTGCCAGCAGTGCCACCGGGATTAGCAATCAGCCCCAGCATTTT.

J is TRBJ2-6 and V is TRBV3-1 (or the pseudogene TRBV3-2); no definite D call. Trimming removed 8 bases from V and 3 bases from J, with 2 bases in between. The CDR3 has 11 residues. Looked up from germline, CDR1 is LGHDT and CDR2 is YNNKEL (reference sequence). The CDR3 coding sequence is TGTGCCAGCCGTGGGGCCAACGTCCTGACTTTC. It codes for CASRGANVLTF.

This sequence joins TRBV29-1 and TRBJ2-5; possible D gene TRBD1, 5 bases. The CDR3 is 12 amino acids. V was clipped by 4 bases and J by 5 bases, with 11 bases between them. CDR1 is SQVTM and CDR2 is ANQGSEA in the germline V gene. The CDR3 nucleotides read TGCAGCGTTGGAGCAGGGTACGAGACCCAGTACTTC. This encodes CSVGAGYETQYF.

This chain uses TRBV11-2 with TRBJ2-5; TRBD2 matches 11 bases. Losses at the gene ends were 5 bases for V and 5 bases for J; bases not matched to a gene: 13. The CDR3 runs to 17 residues. The germline gives CDR1 SGHAT, CDR2 FQNNGV. The CDR3 coding sequence is TGTGCCAGCAGCCAGGGACTAGCGGCGCATTTCGGGGAGACCCAGTACTTC. Encoded protein: CASSQGLAAHFGETQYF.

The chain joins TRBV5-8 to TRBJ1-2, with 8 positions matching TRBD1. J lost 2 bases, V lost 0 bases, and 6 bases had no gene match. CDR3 length equals 16 residues. In germline, CDR1 is SGHTS, CDR2 YDEGEE. As DNA, the CDR3 is TGTGCCAGCAGCTTGGTTGAAAACAGGGGGAACTATGGCTACACCTTC. Residues: CASSLVENRGNYGYTF. Together with reference TRBV5-8 and TRBJ1-2, the CDR3 gives the full variable domain: EAGVTQSPTHLIKTRGQQATLRCSPISGHTSVYWYQQALGLGLQFLLWYDEGEERNRGNFPPRFSGRQFPNYSSELNVNALELEDSALYLCASSLVENRGNYGYTFGSGTRLTVV.

This clone was detected only a few times. The chain recombines TRBV4-2 with TRBJ2-1, with 10 bases identical to TRBD2. CDR3 length: 19 residues. Germline CDR1 is LGHNA and CDR2 is YNFKEQ. The V gene end was trimmed by 3 bases and the J gene end by 2 bases; junction bases not matched to a gene: 13. CDR3 sequence (DNA): TGTGCCAGCAGCCAGCTCGGAAGTAAGCGGGGGGGGCCCTACAATGAGCAGTTCTTC. It codes for CASSQLGSKRGGPYNEQFF.

The gene calls are TRBV5-6 and TRBJ1-1, with D uncertain. The CDR3 consists of 12 residues. From germline, CDR1 is SGHDT and CDR2 YYEEEE. The V end was cut by 1 base, the J end by 7 bases, with 8 bases between. The chain's CDR3 is CASSLQLLEAFF. CDR3 sequence (DNA): TGTGCCAGCAGCTTGCAATTACTTGAAGCTTTCTTT.

This clone occurred many times. The V gene is TRBV5-6, the J gene TRBJ1-2; no reliable D call. Germline-derived CDR1 and CDR2 are SGHDT and YYEEEE. The V end was cut by 0 bases, the J end by 3 bases, with 3 bases between. This CDR3 is built from 12 residues. CDR3 DNA sequence: TGTGCCAGCAGCTTGGCAGACTATGGCTACACCTTC. This gives the protein CASSLADYGYTF.

This chain connects TRBV7-2 to TRBJ2-2; 9 bases fit TRBD1. Germline values: CDR1 SGHTA, CDR2 FQGNSA. CDR3 length equals 15 residues. After removal of 5 bases from V and 4 bases from J, the junction contained 5 bases not matched to a gene. DNA for the CDR3: TGTGCCAGCAGCCCGACAGGGGGGACCACCGGGGAGCTGTTTTTT. The encoded protein is CASSPTGGTTGELFF.

The gene calls are TRBV6-1 and TRBJ1-2; 8 nucleotides match TRBD1. Germline V CDR1 and CDR2: MNHNS, SASEGT. The CDR3 runs to 15 residues. V shed 3 bases and J 2 bases; nucleotides not matched to a gene: 5. Here the CDR3 DNA reads TGTGCCAGCAGTGAGCGGGGACAGGTCAACTATGGCTACACCTTC. Translating gives CASSERGQVNYGYTF.

The chain has TRBV4-1 and TRBJ2-1; 9 positions match TRBD1. Germline lookup yields CDR1 MGHRA and CDR2 YSYEKL. This CDR3 is 18 amino acids long. Trimming took 0 bases from V and 8 from J; bases not matched to a gene: 14. CDR3 bases: TGCGCCAGCAGCCAAGATAGGTCCTCGGACAGGGGTCTCGATGAGCAGTTCTTC. Encoded protein: CASSQDRSSDRGLDEQFF.